The sequence of this TCR beta chain was determined in a study of beta chain features in type 1 diabetes. Study-level results: Patients' naive, central memory and regulatory TCRB repertoires appeared more alike than those of healthy donors.

One heparinised draw, averaging roughly 110 mL, was taken per donor. This clone was seen only a few times. Its target is not known. The study reverse transcribed the entire isolated RNA, so it sequenced expressed TCRB transcripts. The table came from immunoSEQ multiplex PCR; TCRdb's copy has only in-frame clones and leaves some out. Of hundreds of thousands of clones listed, about 12% are singletons. This CDR3 has 13 residues. Germline assignment: CDR1 SGHTA and CDR2 FQGNSA. V lost 1 base to trimming and J lost 3 bases, with 6 bases between them. The receptor was derived from a man younger than 35 in good health. The chain links TRBV7-2 to TRBJ2-5; no clear D. The sequenced sample consisted of naive CD4+ T cells from blood. DNA for the CDR3: TGTGCCAGCAGCTTAGGGCTTAAAGAGACCCAGTACTTC. Encoded protein: CASSLGLKETQYF.